The 22 T cell receptor beta chains below all came from one sample that was sequenced in a study of blood T cell repertoires in COVID-19 (dated by TCRdb to the early 2020s). The receptor library was made with the immunoSEQ multiplex PCR assay. TCRdb provides this immuneACCESS table in a form limited to in-frame rearrangements. Some clones are lacking; in checked studies, under half of them reflect an unresolved V gene, and why the rest are absent is not known. In all, the sample holds under 250,000 clones, and around 90% of those were seen once. The ten top clones hold approximately 7% of the sample. Source material: peripheral blood. These receptors were taken from a woman in her 70s with active or convalescent COVID-19.

V gene TRBV6-4 combines with J gene TRBJ1-1, with D hard to call. The V gene's germline CDR1 is MRHNA and CDR2 SNTAGT. The V and J ends lost 7 bases and 7 bases respectively, with 13 bases between them. The CDR3 extends over 12 amino acids. CDR3 coding DNA: TGTGCCAGCATGAGTGACGGACTTGAAGCTTTCTTT. Translated: CASMSDGLEAFF.

J is TRBJ2-3 and V is TRBV29-1; 14 nucleotides agree with TRBD2. The CDR3 has 18 residues. Germline lookup yields CDR1 SQVTM and CDR2 ANQGSEA. The V and J ends lost 5 bases and 2 bases, in that order; junction bases with no gene match: 12. The CDR3 spells CSVTWTSGGLTLTDTQYF. The CDR3 bases are TGCAGCGTTACCTGGACTAGCGGGGGGCTTACCCTCACAGATACGCAGTATTTT.

The chain links TRBV2 to TRBJ1-3; D gene ambiguous. Germline loops: CDR1 SNHLY, CDR2 FYNNEI. The CDR3 extends over 11 amino acids. Trimming shortened V by 8 bases and J by 0 bases, and 2 bases separated the two germline ends. The CDR3 is CASHSGNTIYF. As DNA, the CDR3 is TGTGCCAGCCACTCTGGAAACACCATATATTTT.

This clone was seen only once. This chain joins TRBV6-5 and TRBJ1-1; 8 bases agree with TRBD1. The CDR3 length is 14 residues. V was pared by 6 bases and J by 5 bases, with 8 bases of the junction left unmatched. The V gene's germline CDR1 is MNHEY and CDR2 SVGAGI. In DNA form, the CDR3 reads TGTGCCAGCAGAAACGACAGGGGAGGAACTGAAGCTTTCTTT. Its protein product is CASRNDRGGTEAFF.

The CDR3 reads CASGEDRGQGGTEAFF. The CDR3 coding sequence is TGTGCTAGTGGTGAAGACAGGGGGCAAGGGGGCACTGAAGCTTTCTTT. This chain connects TRBV12-5 to TRBJ1-1; 10 bases map to TRBD1. Germline V gene lookup returns CDR1 LGHNT and CDR2 FRNRAP. Trimming at V came to 5 bases and at J to 4 bases, leaving 10 bases not matched to a gene. The CDR3 runs to 16 residues.

Only a few counts were recorded for this clone. The genes are TRBV18 and TRBJ1-6; D remains unclear. The germline CDR1 and CDR2 sequences are KGHSH and LQKENI. The CDR3 spans 13 residues. V was clipped by 2 bases and J by 8 bases, with 7 bases between them. CDR3 sequence (DNA): TGTGCCAGCTCACCAAAGGAGGATTCACCCCTCCACTTT. This sequence encodes CASSPKEDSPLHF.

The gene calls are TRBV5-6 and TRBJ2-5, with D uncertain. CDR3 size: 18 residues. Germline CDR1 and CDR2: SGHDT and YYEEEE. The V gene lost 2 bases and the J gene lost 2 bases, with 22 bases spanning the gap. CDR3 loop: CASSFGPLLTSRQETQYF. The CDR3 bases are TGTGCCAGCAGCTTTGGCCCTCTTTTGACGTCTAGGCAAGAGACCCAGTACTTC.

V and J are TRBV3-1 (or the pseudogene TRBV3-2) and TRBJ1-5, with 9 positions matching TRBD1. V shed 4 bases, J shed 5 bases, and the junction held 0 bases outside the gene matches. The CDR3 is made up of 13 amino acids. Per the germline V gene, CDR1 is LGHDT and CDR2 is YNNKEL (reference sequence). As DNA, the CDR3 is TGTGCCAGCAGCCGGACAGGGGATCAGCCCCAGCATTTT. Protein sequence: CASSRTGDQPQHF.

The genes are TRBV9 and TRBJ1-1; 8 nucleotides align to TRBD1. J lost 1 base, V lost 4 bases, and 3 bases had no gene match. CDR3 length: 14 amino acids. Per germline, CDR1 SGDLS and CDR2 YYNGEE. The CDR3: CASSFGQGNTEAFF. CDR3 sequence (DNA): TGTGCCAGCAGCTTTGGACAGGGGAACACTGAAGCTTTCTTT.

This sequence joins TRBV3-1 (or the pseudogene TRBV3-2) and TRBJ1-2; D is uncertain. With 2 bases removed from V and 7 bases from J, the gap between germline ends came to 11 bases. The CDR3 is 13 residues long. Germline CDR1 and CDR2: LGHDT and YNNKEL (reference sequence). The CDR3 bases are TGTGCCAGCAGCCAACCGGGAGGAGGTGGCTACACCTTC. The encoded protein is CASSQPGGGGYTF.

The chain is built from TRBV11-2 and TRBJ1-1, with 8 bases aligning to TRBD1. Losses at the gene ends were 1 base for V and 6 bases for J; bases not matched to a gene: 7. The CDR3 runs 15 residues. Germline CDR1 and CDR2: SGHAT and FQNNGV. The chain's CDR3 is CASSLGAGGLAEAFF. DNA for the CDR3: TGTGCCAGCAGCTTAGGGGCAGGGGGCCTGGCTGAAGCTTTCTTT.

The chain combines TRBV5-6 with TRBJ1-1, with D possibly matching TRBD1 (5 bases). With 2 bases removed from V and 5 bases from J, the gap between germline ends came to 16 bases. Germline V CDR1 and CDR2: SGHDT, YYEEEE. CDR3 length equals 15 residues. The CDR3 sequence: CASSFDDRVSTEAFF. In DNA, the CDR3 is TGTGCCAGCAGCTTCGACGACAGAGTGTCTACTGAAGCTTTCTTT.

The chain has TRBV4-1 and TRBJ1-1; D is ambiguous. The CDR3 spans 14 residues. Germline loops: CDR1 MGHRA, CDR2 YSYEKL. Trimming shortened V by 1 base and J by 1 base, and 7 bases separated the two germline ends. CDR3 coding DNA: TGCGCCAGCAGCCAAGTTGGGAGGAACACTGAAGCTTTCTTT. It translates to CASSQVGRNTEAFF.

The CDR3 bases are TGTGCCAGCAGCTTATCCCTAGTAACTGGGGAGCTGTTTTTT. As protein: CASSLSLVTGELFF. This sequence joins TRBV7-2 and TRBJ2-2; D not certain. Per germline, CDR1 SGHTA and CDR2 FQGNSA. Trimming stripped 2 bases from V and 8 bases from J, with 12 bases between. The length of the CDR3 is 14 residues.

This clone appeared a single time. The chain carries TRBV4-3 and TRBJ2-1; 8 bases are a match to TRBD1. This CDR3 contains 14 residues. The V segment lost 3 bases and the J segment 8 bases; nucleotides outside the gene matches: 6. Looked up from germline, CDR1 is LGHNA and CDR2 is YSLEER. The CDR3, as DNA: TGCGCCAGCAGCCATGAAGACAGGGGTCATGAGCAGTTCTTC. Translation gives CASSHEDRGHEQFF.

This clone was counted a single time. The V and J genes are TRBV6-5 and TRBJ2-7; TRBD1 agrees at 8 bases. The germline V gene has CDR1 MNHEY and CDR2 SVGAGI. This CDR3 comprises 13 residues. J was trimmed by 4 bases and V by 11 bases; bases with no gene match: 10. CDR3 region: CASGRGRGYEQYF. DNA for the CDR3: TGTGCCTCCGGCAGGGGGCGAGGGTACGAGCAGTACTTC.

The gene calls are TRBV18 and TRBJ1-4; tentative D call: TRBD1 (6 bases). V was trimmed by 4 bases and J by 8 bases, leaving 17 bases between them. Germline V gene lookup returns CDR1 KGHSH and CDR2 LQKENI. The length of the CDR3 is 15 residues. The CDR3 reads CASSLSGADGEKLFF. CDR3 nucleotides: TGTGCCAGCTCACTCTCAGGGGCTGATGGGGAAAAACTGTTTTTT.

The CDR3 here is CASSGAGLAKNIQYF. CDR3 sequence (DNA): TGTGCCAGTAGTGGGGCCGGGCTAGCCAAAAACATTCAGTACTTC. The gene calls are TRBV19 and TRBJ2-4; D is possibly TRBD1 (5 bases). The CDR3 totals 15 residues. The V gene's germline CDR1 is LNHDA and CDR2 SQIVND (reference sequence). Trimming pared 5 bases from V and 0 bases from J, leaving 11 bases between.

The chain joins TRBV19 to TRBJ2-6; D remains unclear. There are 15 residues in the CDR3. V was pared by 5 bases and J by 0 bases, with 8 bases between. Per the germline V gene, CDR1 is LNHDA and CDR2 is SQIVND (reference sequence). CDR3 residues: CASSRVDSGANVLTF. The DNA for the CDR3 is TGTGCCAGTAGTCGGGTCGACTCTGGGGCCAACGTCCTGACTTTC.

The chain is built from TRBV5-1 and TRBJ2-5, with 10 positions matching TRBD1. Germline CDR1 SGHRS, CDR2 YFSETQ. CDR3 length: 15 residues. Trimming at V came to 5 bases and at J to 5 bases, leaving 9 bases not matched to a gene. The DNA of the CDR3 is TGCGCCAGCAGTTTCACCGGGACAGGGGCGGAGACCCAGTACTTC. This translates into CASSFTGTGAETQYF.

This chain uses TRBV5-4 with TRBJ1-4; D unresolved. V was cut by 2 bases and J by 7 bases, with 9 bases left in between. CDR3 size: 13 residues. Germline values: CDR1 SGHNT, CDR2 YYREEE (reference sequence). CDR3 amino acids: CASSFLPGEKLFF. DNA for the CDR3: TGTGCCAGCAGCTTTTTACCCGGTGAAAAACTGTTTTTT.

J is TRBJ1-2 and V is TRBV2, with 12 bases aligning to TRBD1. CDR3 length: 18 residues. Germline CDR1 SNHLY, CDR2 FYNNEI. The trim removed 6 bases at V and 6 bases at J, leaving 17 bases unmatched. Here the CDR3 DNA reads TGTGCCAGCAGAGCTAACAACGCTCTGGGACAGGGGGCCAATGGCTACACCTTC. The encoded protein is CASRANNALGQGANGYTF.